These 27 T cell receptor beta chains came from one sample sequenced in a study of blood T cell repertoires in COVID-19 (dated by TCRdb to 2018 to 2020). The library was produced with the immunoSEQ multiplex PCR assay. Drawn from immuneACCESS, this table holds only the in-frame rearrangements with V and J called that TCRdb kept. Clones are partly lost; checked studies trace under half to an unresolved V gene and leave the rest unexplained. The sample profile shows about 68,000 clones; 86% of them were found once. Roughly 8.8% of the sample lies in the top ten. The source material was peripheral blood. All receptors derive from a young man with acute or convalescent COVID-19.

The chain is built from TRBV7-2 and TRBJ2-1; tentative D call: TRBD1 (6 bases). CDR3 length: 16 amino acids. CDR1 is SGHTA, CDR2 FQGNSA, per germline. The ends were cut back, 1 base at V and 9 bases at J, with 19 bases in the middle. This CDR3 reads CASSLVVGQISSEQFF. In DNA form, the CDR3 reads TGTGCCAGCAGCTTAGTAGTTGGACAGATATCGAGTGAGCAGTTCTTC.

The genes are TRBV7-2 and TRBJ2-7; D gene ambiguous. The CDR3 loop spans 14 amino acids. Germline-derived CDR1 and CDR2 are SGHTA and FQGNSA. Trimming took 5 bases from V and 0 from J, leaving 11 bases between them. The CDR3 DNA is TGTGCCAGCAGCCATGACTCGAGCTCCTACGAGCAGTACTTC. Protein sequence: CASSHDSSSYEQYF. The entire variable domain, with the rest obtained from reference TRBV7-2 and TRBJ2-7, is as follows: GAGVSQSPSNKVTEKGKDVELRCDPISGHTALYWYRQSLGQGLEFLIYFQGNSAPDKSGLPSDRFSAERTGGSVSTLTIQRTQQEDSAVYLCASSHDSSSYEQYFGPGTRLTVT.

The table lists this clone with a count of one. The J gene is TRBJ1-6, the V gene TRBV19; D gene ambiguous. CDR1 and CDR2 (germline): LNHDA, SQIVND (reference sequence). The germline V and J ends were trimmed by 3 bases and 6 bases, with 12 bases remaining between them. This CDR3 has 15 residues. CDR3 nucleotide sequence: TGTGCCAGTAGTATTTCGGTCCTTTTTAATTCACCCCTCCACTTT. This codes for CASSISVLFNSPLHF.

The chain is built from TRBV4-1 and TRBJ2-5; D perhaps matches TRBD2 (6 bases). CDR1 and CDR2 from the germline V gene are MGHRA and YSYEKL. CDR3 length: 14 amino acids. Trimming cost V 0 bases and J 5 bases, with 10 bases left between them. CDR3 protein: CASSQEEGRETQYF. The CDR3 bases are TGCGCCAGCAGCCAAGAGGAGGGAAGGGAGACCCAGTACTTC.

This chain connects TRBV6-5 to TRBJ2-7, with 7 bases identical to TRBD2. CDR1 and CDR2 (germline): MNHEY, SVGAGI. The length of the CDR3 is 14 residues. With V trimmed by 8 bases and J by 4 bases, 11 bases remained unmatched. For the CDR3, the DNA is TGTGCCAGCCGCGATTCTGGGGGGGTTTACGAGCAGTACTTC. Translating it yields CASRDSGGVYEQYF.

J is TRBJ2-3 and V is TRBV4-1; D is unresolved. The germline gives CDR1 MGHRA, CDR2 YSYEKL. V was trimmed by 4 bases and J by 3 bases, leaving 5 bases between them. The CDR3 covers 12 residues. CDR3 nucleotide sequence: TGCGCCAGCAGCCTCCAGACAGATACGCAGTATTTT. It encodes CASSLQTDTQYF.

The chain is built from TRBV6-5 and TRBJ2-7; D ambiguous. Trimming cost V 8 bases and J 3 bases, with 11 bases left between them. The CDR3 is made up of 12 amino acids. Germline V gene data show CDR1 as MNHEY and CDR2 as SVGAGI. CDR3 loop: CASGDDVYEQYF. The CDR3 DNA reads TGTGCCAGCGGAGACGACGTCTACGAGCAGTACTTC.

The genes are TRBV15 and TRBJ2-7, with D possibly TRBD1 on 6 matching bases. Trimming stripped 2 bases from V and 6 bases from J, with 32 bases between. The CDR3 extends over 20 amino acids. CDR1 and CDR2 (germline): LNHNV, YYDKDF (reference sequence). The CDR3 is CATSRLLGGQRLLFRSEQYF. In DNA, the CDR3 is TGTGCCACCAGCAGACTACTAGGCGGACAGCGACTATTATTTCGATCCGAGCAGTACTTC.

This chain links TRBV5-1 with TRBJ2-7; 9 bases are a match to TRBD1. This CDR3 has 16 residues. V lost 3 bases and J lost 3; bases outside the gene matches: 10. Germline CDR1 reads SGHRS; CDR2 reads YFSETQ. The CDR3 region is CASSSRAGTGLYEQYF. CDR3 nucleotide sequence: TGCGCCAGCAGCTCACGAGCGGGGACAGGGCTCTACGAGCAGTACTTC. Combining the CDR3 with reference TRBV5-1 and TRBJ2-7 gives the whole variable domain KAGVTQTPRYLIKTRGQQVTLSCSPISGHRSVSWYQQTPGQGLQFLFEYFSETQRNKGNFPGRFSGRQFSNSRSEMNVSTLELGDSALYLCASSSRAGTGLYEQYFGPGTRLTVT.

This clone has just one count. V and J are TRBV9 and TRBJ2-7; D possibly corresponds to TRBD2 (5 bases). Trimming cost V 1 base and J 6 bases, with 20 bases left between them. This CDR3 spans 16 amino acids. Looked up from germline, CDR1 is SGDLS and CDR2 is YYNGEE. The CDR3 nucleotides are TGTGCCAGCAGCGTAAATTTTGAGGGAAAAGTGCCCGAGCAGTACTTC. Amino acid sequence: CASSVNFEGKVPEQYF.

V usage is TRBV6-5 and J usage is TRBJ1-1; unclear D gene. The CDR3 extends over 14 amino acids. Germline V gene data show CDR1 as MNHEY and CDR2 as SVGAGI. V dropped 2 bases and J dropped 1 base, with 8 bases sitting between them. This chain's CDR3 is CASSYPGQNTEAFF. The CDR3 DNA reads TGTGCCAGCAGTTACCCTGGGCAGAACACTGAAGCTTTCTTT.

The rearrangement joins TRBV4-1 to TRBJ1-4; D gene unclear. The CDR3 sequence is 13 residues long. Germline CDR1 and CDR2: MGHRA and YSYEKL. V lost 5 bases to trimming and J lost 5 bases, with 9 bases between them. CDR3 residues: CASSSTVNEKLFF. CDR3 DNA: TGCGCCAGCAGCAGTACAGTCAATGAAAAACTGTTTTTT.

This chain joins TRBV11-2 and TRBJ2-7; D uncertain. The CDR3 has 13 residues. V lost 0 bases and J lost 3, with 6 bases in between. Germline V lookup: CDR1 SGHAT, CDR2 FQNNGV. CDR3 loop: CASSLDGNYEQYF. The CDR3 bases are TGTGCCAGCAGCTTAGATGGCAACTACGAGCAGTACTTC.

This clone was seen only once. The rearrangement links TRBV7-9 to TRBJ1-2; TRBD1 matches 7 bases. V dropped 5 bases and J dropped 0; count of bases not matched to a gene: 6. Germline V gene lookup returns CDR1 SEHNR and CDR2 FQNEAQ (reference sequence). CDR3 size: 15 residues. Written as DNA, the CDR3 is TGTGCCAGCAGCGGGGGACAGCTTCCTAACTATGGCTACACCTTC. Translating gives CASSGGQLPNYGYTF.

V usage is TRBV10-3 and J usage is TRBJ1-3; D is perhaps TRBD1 (5 bases). V lost 1 base, J lost 4 bases, and 8 bases lay in between. Germline CDR1 reads ENHRY; CDR2 reads SYGVKD. CDR3 size: 14 residues. The CDR3 reads CAISEFQGGNTIYF. The CDR3 nucleotides read TGTGCCATCAGTGAGTTTCAGGGAGGAAACACCATATATTTT.

This chain links TRBV15 with TRBJ2-5; no clear D gene. This CDR3 region has 15 residues. CDR1 and CDR2 (germline): LNHNV, YYDKDF (reference sequence). Trimming pared 0 bases from V and 9 bases from J, leaving 17 bases between. The chain's CDR3 is CATSRDAVYGSAQYF. CDR3 DNA: TGTGCCACCAGCAGAGACGCGGTTTACGGGTCGGCCCAGTACTTC.

The chain has TRBV9 and TRBJ2-1; D possibly corresponds to TRBD2 (6 bases). V was cut by 4 bases and J by 6 bases, with 17 bases left in between. The CDR3 has 15 amino acids. Germline values: CDR1 SGDLS, CDR2 YYNGEE. The CDR3 nucleotides are TGTGCCAGCAGCCCGATAGCGGCTCTCTCCAATGAGCAGTTCTTC. It translates to CASSPIAALSNEQFF.

The chain employs TRBV27 and TRBJ2-3; TRBD2 matches at 9 bases. Trimming cost V 4 bases and J 13 bases; bases outside gene matches: 6. Germline CDR1 reads MNHEY; CDR2 reads SMNVEV (reference sequence). The CDR3 extends over 12 amino acids. The CDR3 DNA reads TGTGCCAGCAGTTCATCCGGGACTAGCAAGTATTTT. Encoded protein: CASSSSGTSKYF.

CDR3 region: CATSDATSSNEQFF. CDR3 bases: TGTGCCACCAGTGATGCCACTAGTAGCAATGAGCAGTTCTTC. This chain uses TRBV24-1 with TRBJ2-1; weak D call: TRBD2 (5 bases). Germline lookup yields CDR1 KGHDR and CDR2 SFDVKD. V dropped 3 bases and J dropped 6 bases, with 11 bases sitting between them. The CDR3 extends over 14 amino acids.

The V call is TRBV3-1 (or the pseudogene TRBV3-2), the J call TRBJ1-3; 9 positions agree with TRBD1. There are 18 residues in the CDR3. Germline-derived CDR1 and CDR2 are LGHDT and YNNKEL (reference sequence). V shed 2 bases, J shed 0 bases, and the junction held 8 bases outside the gene matches. CDR3 DNA: TGTGCCAGCAGCCAATGGGACAGGGCCCTTGTCTCTGGAAACACCATATATTTT. Its protein product is CASSQWDRALVSGNTIYF.

This clone was recorded once. This chain uses TRBV27 with TRBJ2-2, with D possibly matching TRBD2 (5 bases). CDR3 length equals 16 residues. The germline V gene has CDR1 MNHEY and CDR2 SMNVEV (reference sequence). Trimming pared 5 bases from V and 5 bases from J, leaving 18 bases between. The CDR3 here is CASSPIRTRGTGELFF. CDR3 DNA: TGTGCCAGCAGTCCAATCCGGACCCGCGGGACCGGGGAGCTGTTTTTT.

The genes are TRBV19 and TRBJ1-1; D not certain. Germline V lookup: CDR1 LNHDA, CDR2 SQIVND (reference sequence). V lost 7 bases and J 1 base, leaving 16 bases between the germline ends. The CDR3 spans 15 residues. DNA for the CDR3: TGTGCCAGTATTTCCCATTCGACAAGGAACACTGAAGCTTTCTTT. Protein sequence: CASISHSTRNTEAFF.

This clone turned up a few times. This sequence joins TRBV6-2 or TRBV6-3 and TRBJ2-5; D possibly corresponds to TRBD1 (6 bases). This CDR3 contains 13 residues. V lost 6 bases, J lost 2 bases, and 10 bases lay in between. Germline CDR1 is MNHEY and CDR2 is SVGEGT. The CDR3 DNA reads TGTGCCAGCAGCGCAGGGGAGCAAGAGACCCAGTACTTC. Translation: CASSAGEQETQYF.

The gene calls are TRBV28 and TRBJ1-5; D gene unclear. This CDR3 contains 12 residues. The germline gives CDR1 MDHEN, CDR2 SYDVKM. The germline V and J ends were trimmed by 5 bases and 9 bases, with 11 bases remaining between them. The CDR3, as DNA: TGTGCCAGCAGTCCTCTCGTTAGGCCCCAGCATTTT. Translated, it gives CASSPLVRPQHF.

The CDR3 DNA reads as TGTGCCAGCAGCCTTTCCGGGACTAGGAAAGAGACCCAGTACTTC. It translates to CASSLSGTRKETQYF. This sequence joins TRBV7-2 and TRBJ2-5; the match to TRBD2 covers 8 bases. Germline CDR1 reads SGHTA; CDR2 reads FQGNSA. This CDR3 is 15 amino acids long. J lost 3 bases, V lost 5 bases, and 8 bases had no gene match.

V and J are TRBV5-4 and TRBJ2-5; 7 bases line up with TRBD1. This CDR3 region has 15 residues. J was trimmed by 2 bases and V by 3 bases; bases with no gene match: 7. Germline V lookup: CDR1 SGHNT, CDR2 YYREEE (reference sequence). The CDR3 nucleotides read TGTGCCAGCAGCTGGCAGGGCAGGGGGCAAGAGACCCAGTACTTC. Protein sequence: CASSWQGRGQETQYF.

The chain is built from TRBV14 and TRBJ2-2, with 8 bases matching TRBD1. Germline CDR1 and CDR2: SGHDN and FVKESK. There are 13 residues in the CDR3. The V and J ends lost 7 bases and 4 bases, in that order; junction bases with no gene match: 2. CDR3 residues: CASNQGATGELFF. In nucleotides, the CDR3 is TGTGCCAGCAACCAGGGGGCCACCGGGGAGCTGTTTTTT.